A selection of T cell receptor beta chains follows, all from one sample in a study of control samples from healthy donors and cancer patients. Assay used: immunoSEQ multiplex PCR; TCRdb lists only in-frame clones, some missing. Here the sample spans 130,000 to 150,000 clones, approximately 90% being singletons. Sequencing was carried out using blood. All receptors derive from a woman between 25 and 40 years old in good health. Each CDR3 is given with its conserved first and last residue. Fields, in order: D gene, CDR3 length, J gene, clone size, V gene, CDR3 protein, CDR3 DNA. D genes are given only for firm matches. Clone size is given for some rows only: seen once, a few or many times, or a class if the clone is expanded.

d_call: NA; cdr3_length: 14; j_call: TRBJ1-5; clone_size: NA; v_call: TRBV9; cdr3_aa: CASSAQGNNQPQHF; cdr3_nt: TGTGCCAGCAGCGCCCAGGGGAACAATCAGCCCCAGCATTTT
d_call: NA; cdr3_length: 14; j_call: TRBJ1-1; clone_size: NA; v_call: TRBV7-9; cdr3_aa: CASSLAQGTAEAFF; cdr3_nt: TGTGCCAGCAGCTTAGCCCAGGGAACGGCTGAAGCTTTCTTT
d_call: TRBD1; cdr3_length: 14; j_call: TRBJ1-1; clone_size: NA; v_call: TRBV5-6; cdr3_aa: CASSDRDATAEAFF; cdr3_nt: TGTGCCAGCAGCGACAGGGATGCAACCGCTGAAGCTTTCTTT
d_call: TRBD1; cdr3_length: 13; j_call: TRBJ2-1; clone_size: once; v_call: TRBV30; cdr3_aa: CALNRGPYNEQFF; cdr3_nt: TGTGCCTTAAACAGGGGGCCCTACAATGAGCAGTTCTTC
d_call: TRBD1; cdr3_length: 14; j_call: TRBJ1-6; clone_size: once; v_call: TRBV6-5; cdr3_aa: CASIPTGEDSPLHF; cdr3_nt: TGTGCCAGCATCCCTACAGGGGAGGATTCACCCCTCCACTTT
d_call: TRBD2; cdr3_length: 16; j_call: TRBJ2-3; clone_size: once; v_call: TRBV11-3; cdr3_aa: CASSLGAGGNTDTQYF; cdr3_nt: TGTGCCAGCAGCCTGGGAGCGGGAGGGAACACAGATACGCAGTATTTT
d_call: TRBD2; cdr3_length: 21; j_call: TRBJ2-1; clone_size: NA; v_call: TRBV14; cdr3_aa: CASSQDVLKSGVWNSYNEQFF; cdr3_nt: TGTGCCAGCAGCCAAGACGTATTGAAGAGCGGGGTCTGGAACTCCTACAATGAGCAGTTCTTC
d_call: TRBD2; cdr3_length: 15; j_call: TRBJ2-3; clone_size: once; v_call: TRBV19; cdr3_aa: CASSMGLVSADTQYF; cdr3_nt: TGTGCCAGTAGTATGGGACTAGTCTCAGCAGATACGCAGTATTTT
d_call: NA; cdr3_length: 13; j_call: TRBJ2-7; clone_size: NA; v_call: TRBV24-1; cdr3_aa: CATSDSHFDEQYF; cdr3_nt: TGTGCCACCAGTGATTCGCACTTTGACGAGCAGTACTTC
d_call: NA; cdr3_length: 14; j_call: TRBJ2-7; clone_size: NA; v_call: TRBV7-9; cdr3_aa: CASSKAESSYEQYF; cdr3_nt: TGTGCCAGCAGCAAAGCGGAAAGCTCCTACGAGCAGTACTTC
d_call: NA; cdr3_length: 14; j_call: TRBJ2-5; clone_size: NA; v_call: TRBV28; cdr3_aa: CASSRGAGQETQYF; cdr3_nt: TGTGCCAGCAGTCGGGGGGCCGGCCAAGAGACCCAGTACTTC
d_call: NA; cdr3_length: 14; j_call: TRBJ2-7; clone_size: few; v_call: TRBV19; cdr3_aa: CASSRQFTSYEQYF; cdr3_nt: TGTGCCAGTAGTAGACAGTTCACCTCCTACGAGCAGTACTTC
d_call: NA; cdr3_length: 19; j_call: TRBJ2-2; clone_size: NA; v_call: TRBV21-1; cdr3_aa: CASDPRDRVLVTNTGELFF; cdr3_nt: TGTGCCAGCGACCCTAGGGACAGGGTGTTGGTCACGAACACCGGGGAGCTGTTTTTT
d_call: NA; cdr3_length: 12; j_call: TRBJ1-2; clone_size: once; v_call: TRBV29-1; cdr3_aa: CSVEGLNYGYTF; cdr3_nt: TGCAGCGTCGAAGGACTCAACTATGGCTACACCTTC
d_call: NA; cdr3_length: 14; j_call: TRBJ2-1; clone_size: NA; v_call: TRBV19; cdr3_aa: CASRNPGKGAEQFF; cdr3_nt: TGTGCCAGTAGAAACCCAGGGAAAGGTGCTGAGCAGTTCTTC
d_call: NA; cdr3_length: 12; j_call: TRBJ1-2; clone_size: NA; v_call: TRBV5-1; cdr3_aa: CASSLDTYGYTF; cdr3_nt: TGCGCCAGCAGCTTGGACACCTATGGCTACACCTTC
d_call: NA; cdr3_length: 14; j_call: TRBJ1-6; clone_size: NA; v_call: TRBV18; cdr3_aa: CASSPGDTNSPLHF; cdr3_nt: TGTGCCAGCTCACCCGGGGACACTAATTCACCCCTCCACTTT
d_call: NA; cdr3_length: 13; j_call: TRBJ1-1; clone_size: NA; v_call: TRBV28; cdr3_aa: CASSSRRGTEAFF; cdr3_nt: TGTGCCAGCAGTTCCAGAAGGGGTACTGAAGCTTTCTTT
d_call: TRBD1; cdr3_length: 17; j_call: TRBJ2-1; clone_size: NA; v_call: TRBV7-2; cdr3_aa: CASSLGFGGQGYNEQFF; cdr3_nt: TGTGCCAGCAGCTTAGGGTTTGGGGGACAGGGCTACAATGAGCAGTTCTTC
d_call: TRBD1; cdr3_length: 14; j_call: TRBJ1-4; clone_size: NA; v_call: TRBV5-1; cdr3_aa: CASTPGQGDEKLFF; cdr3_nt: TGCGCCAGCACCCCGGGACAGGGAGATGAAAAACTGTTTTTT
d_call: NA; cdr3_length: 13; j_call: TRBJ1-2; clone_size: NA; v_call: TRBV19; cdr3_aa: CASGEGPTYGYTF; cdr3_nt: TGTGCCAGTGGCGAAGGTCCTACTTATGGCTACACCTTC
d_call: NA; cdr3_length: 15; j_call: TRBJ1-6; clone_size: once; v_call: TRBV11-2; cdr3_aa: CASSLLSSYNSPLHF; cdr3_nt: TGTGCCAGCAGCTTACTGAGCTCCTATAATTCACCCCTCCACTTT
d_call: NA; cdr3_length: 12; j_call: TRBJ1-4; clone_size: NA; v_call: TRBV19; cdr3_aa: CASSIQKEKLFF; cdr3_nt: TGTGCCAGTAGTATACAGAAGGAAAAACTGTTTTTT
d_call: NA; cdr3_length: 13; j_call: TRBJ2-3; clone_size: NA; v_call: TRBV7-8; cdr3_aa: CASSLGAGDTQYF; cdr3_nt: TGTGCCAGCAGCTTAGGGGCGGGAGATACGCAGTATTTT